The next 8 T cell receptor beta chains were all read from a single sample in a study of radiotherapy plus CTLA-4 blockade in lung cancer. The method was immunoSEQ multiplex PCR; TCRdb's version includes in-frame clones alone and lacks a portion of them. The sample has 40,000 to 50,000 clones; roughly four fifths are singletons. The input for sequencing was peripheral blood, taken from a patient treated with radiotherapy plus ipilimumab. These receptors came from a human donor with non-small cell lung cancer who had stable disease on radiotherapy plus ipilimumab.

V is TRBV9 and J is TRBJ2-5; TRBD2 matches 11 bases. Germline V gene data show CDR1 as SGDLS and CDR2 as YYNGEE. The CDR3 runs 16 residues. V lost 0 bases, J lost 4 bases, and 5 bases stayed unmatched. This chain's CDR3 is CASSVARLAGTETQYF. The CDR3 coding sequence is TGTGCCAGCAGCGTAGCTAGACTAGCGGGAACAGAGACCCAGTACTTC.

This chain links TRBV19 with TRBJ2-1; tentatively, D is TRBD2 (5 bases). CDR1 LNHDA and CDR2 SQIVND come from the germline V gene (reference sequence). The length of the CDR3 is 15 residues. V lost 4 bases and J 0 bases, leaving 10 bases between the germline ends. Here the CDR3 DNA reads TGTGCCAGTAGTACCACTAGAAGCTCCTACAATGAGCAGTTCTTC. Translated: CASSTTRSSYNEQFF.

This clone was detected once. V and J are TRBV4-2 and TRBJ2-7; TRBD1 agrees at 8 bases. The V segment lost 2 bases and the J segment 2 bases; nucleotides outside the gene matches: 8. CDR3 length: 16 residues. Per germline, CDR1 LGHNA and CDR2 YNFKEQ. In DNA, the CDR3 is TGTGCCAGCAGCCAACGCCTTCAGGGGGCCGCCTACGAGCAGTACTTC. The encoded protein is CASSQRLQGAAYEQYF.

The chain employs TRBV28 and TRBJ2-7; 10 bases are shared with TRBD2. The CDR3 covers 15 residues. With 6 bases clipped from V and 2 bases from J, the junction kept 7 bases outside the gene matches. Germline CDR1 MDHEN, CDR2 SYDVKM. CDR3: CASSRTSGDPYEQYF. DNA for the CDR3: TGTGCCAGCAGCCGTACTAGCGGGGATCCCTACGAGCAGTACTTC.

This chain links TRBV28 with TRBJ2-7, with D possibly TRBD1 on 5 matching bases. This CDR3 has 17 amino acids. Germline CDR1 and CDR2: MDHEN and SYDVKM. The V gene lost 4 bases and the J gene lost 7 bases, with 26 bases spanning the gap. The CDR3 bases are TGTGCCAGCAGTTCCCGACAGAGCGCTGGGTTTTGGTTGGAGCAGTACTTC. The encoded protein is CASSSRQSAGFWLEQYF.

This sequence joins TRBV10-3 and TRBJ2-7; no clear D gene. This CDR3 spans 15 amino acids. CDR1 is ENHRY and CDR2 is SYGVKD in the germline V gene. V was trimmed by 2 bases and J by 3 bases, leaving 14 bases between them. The CDR3 protein is CAISERKQSFYEQYF. The CDR3 DNA follows: TGTGCCATCAGTGAGCGGAAACAGAGCTTCTACGAGCAGTACTTC.

The rearrangement joins TRBV9 to TRBJ2-2; 10 bases line up with TRBD1. The V segment lost 4 bases and the J segment 3 bases; nucleotides outside the gene matches: 3. The CDR3 runs 15 residues. Germline loops: CDR1 SGDLS, CDR2 YYNGEE. As DNA, the CDR3 is TGTGCCAGCAGCCCGGGACAGGGGCACACCGGGGAGCTGTTTTTT. Protein: CASSPGQGHTGELFF.

The V and J genes are TRBV18 and TRBJ2-7; 7 bases line up with TRBD1. This CDR3 contains 13 residues. After removal of 5 bases from V and 6 bases from J, the junction contained 7 bases not matched to a gene. Germline CDR1 KGHSH, CDR2 LQKENI. The CDR3 loop reads CASSGTEGIEQYF. The CDR3 nucleotides are TGTGCCAGCTCAGGGACAGAGGGGATCGAGCAGTACTTC.